This entry lists 27 T cell receptor beta chains sequenced from one sample in a study of shared T cell receptors in the human thymus. Measured with immunoSEQ multiplex PCR; TCRdb has only the in-frame clones, and not every one. The data contain some 700,000 clones, 88% of them singletons. These data also formed part of another study, on human thymus T cells.

Sequenced material: thymocytes. These receptors all stem from a boy under three years old with a congenital heart defect.

The J gene is TRBJ2-7, the V gene TRBV19; possible D gene TRBD1, 5 bases. Deletions cut 5 bases from V and 2 bases from J, with 10 bases between. This CDR3 has 13 amino acids. Germline assignment: CDR1 LNHDA and CDR2 SQIVND (reference sequence). The DNA for the CDR3 is TGTGCCAGTAGTCCAGGGCCCGCCTACGAGCAGTACTTC. Protein product: CASSPGPAYEQYF.

The J gene is TRBJ2-1, the V gene TRBV14, with D possibly being TRBD1 (5 bases). V was cut by 0 bases and J by 0 bases, with 12 bases left in between. The CDR3 covers 17 residues. The V gene's germline CDR1 is SGHDN and CDR2 FVKESK. The CDR3 is CASSQDLQGFSYNEQFF. DNA of the CDR3: TGTGCCAGCAGCCAAGATCTCCAGGGATTCTCCTACAATGAGCAGTTCTTC.

This rearrangement joins TRBV7-9 to TRBJ2-1; TRBD2 might be the D (5 bases). The length of the CDR3 is 14 residues. CDR1 and CDR2 from the germline V gene are SEHNR and FQNEAQ (reference sequence). V gave up 5 bases and J gave up 6 bases, with 14 bases separating them. The CDR3 is CASSEKGGPNEQFF. CDR3 in DNA: TGTGCCAGCAGCGAAAAAGGAGGACCCAATGAGCAGTTCTTC.

The chain recombines TRBV9 with TRBJ2-7; D unclear. The germline V gene encodes CDR1 SGDLS and CDR2 YYNGEE. Trimming pared 0 bases from V and 1 base from J, leaving 11 bases between. The CDR3 contains 15 residues. CDR3 DNA: TGTGCCAGCAGCGTAGCTCACAAATGTTCCTACGAGCAGTACTTC. It encodes CASSVAHKCSYEQYF. Full variable domain (remainder filled in from reference TRBV9 and TRBJ2-7): DSGVTQTPKHLITATGQRVTLRCSPRSGDLSVYWYQQSLDQGLQFLIQYYNGEERAKGNILERFSAQQFPDLHSELNLSSLELGDSALYFCASSVAHKCSYEQYFGPGTRLTVT.

J is TRBJ2-3 and V is TRBV19; TRBD2 is a possible D gene (6 bases). Germline V CDR1 and CDR2: LNHDA, SQIVND (reference sequence). The CDR3 is 14 residues long. V lost 3 bases and J 6 bases, leaving 13 bases between the germline ends. The CDR3: CASSIRAGLDTQYF. As DNA, the CDR3 is TGTGCCAGTAGTATCCGAGCGGGCCTGGATACGCAGTATTTT.

The rearrangement uses TRBV20-1 and TRBJ2-7; the D is unclear. The CDR3 consists of 10 residues. Per the germline V gene, CDR1 is DFQATT and CDR2 is SNEGSKA (reference sequence). Trimming took 6 bases from V and 3 from J, leaving 6 bases between them. The CDR3 protein is CSAKLYEQYF. As DNA, the CDR3 is TGCAGTGCAAAACTCTACGAGCAGTACTTC.

In this sample, this clone turned up once. V is TRBV7-2 and J is TRBJ2-2, with 9 bases lining up with TRBD2. Germline loops: CDR1 SGHTA, CDR2 FQGNSA. The CDR3 extends over 16 amino acids. After removal of 1 base from V and 7 bases from J, the junction contained 7 bases not matched to a gene. The CDR3 DNA reads as TGTGCCAGCAGCTTAGTGCGGCTAGCGGGAATCGGGGAGCTGTTTTTT. It specifies CASSLVRLAGIGELFF.

V gene TRBV28 combines with J gene TRBJ2-1, with a tentative D call TRBD1 (6 bases). The CDR3 spans 12 residues. Germline V gene lookup returns CDR1 MDHEN and CDR2 SYDVKM. V lost 4 bases to trimming and J lost 10 bases, with 11 bases between them. The CDR3 region has the DNA TGTGCCAGCAGTTGGGACAAGAGGGAGCAGTTCTTC. Translating gives CASSWDKREQFF. Supplemented by reference TRBV28 and TRBJ2-1, the full variable domain reads DVKVTQSSRYLVKRTGEKVFLECVQDMDHENMFWYRQDPGLGLRLIYFSYDVKMKEKGDIPEGYSVSREKKERFSLILESASTNQTSMYLCASSWDKREQFFGPGTRLTVL.

The V gene is TRBV15, the J gene TRBJ2-3, with 8 bases identical to TRBD2. The CDR3 has 16 residues. J lost 2 bases, V lost 2 bases, and 6 bases had no gene match. Germline lookup yields CDR1 LNHNV and CDR2 YYDKDF (reference sequence). The CDR3 loop reads CATSRTGLAATDTQYF. The CDR3 DNA follows: TGTGCCACCAGCAGAACAGGACTAGCAGCCACAGATACGCAGTATTTT.

The chain joins TRBV13 to TRBJ2-7; 8 bases line up with TRBD2. This CDR3 contains 16 residues. The V segment lost 5 bases and the J segment 3 bases; nucleotides outside the gene matches: 12. Germline CDR1 reads PRHDT; CDR2 reads FYEKMQ (reference sequence). The DNA for the CDR3 is TGTGCCAGCAGCCCCCCGGGACTAGTTTCTATCTACGAGCAGTACTTC. Its protein is CASSPPGLVSIYEQYF.

The V gene is TRBV4-1, the J gene TRBJ2-5, with 13 nucleotides matching TRBD2. CDR1 and CDR2 from the germline V gene are MGHRA and YSYEKL. V shed 0 bases, J shed 4 bases, and the junction held 11 bases outside the gene matches. The CDR3 has 19 residues. Here the CDR3 reads CASSQECTVGLAGVETQYF. In DNA, the CDR3 is TGCGCCAGCAGCCAAGAATGTACGGTAGGACTAGCGGGAGTAGAGACCCAGTACTTC.

The V and J genes are TRBV7-2 and TRBJ2-3; D not certain. CDR3 length equals 14 residues. Germline CDR1 and CDR2: SGHTA and FQGNSA. The V and J ends lost 7 bases and 5 bases respectively, with 16 bases between them. The CDR3: CASTDPRRGDTQYF. The CDR3 coding sequence is TGTGCCAGCACCGACCCACGGCGCGGAGATACGCAGTATTTT.

The chain joins TRBV7-2 to TRBJ2-4; a possible D gene is TRBD2 (5 bases). Deletions cut 0 bases from V and 6 bases from J, with 9 bases between. CDR3 length: 14 amino acids. Germline assignment: CDR1 SGHTA and CDR2 FQGNSA. CDR3: CASSLAEGGNIQYF. DNA of the CDR3: TGTGCCAGCAGCTTAGCAGAGGGCGGAAACATTCAGTACTTC.

V gene TRBV7-9 combines with J gene TRBJ2-7; tentative D call: TRBD1 (5 bases). CDR3 length: 11 residues. Germline V gives CDR1 SEHNR, CDR2 FQNEAQ (reference sequence). Trimming took 6 bases from V and 5 from J, leaving 8 bases between them. The CDR3 reads CASSPGHEQYF. CDR3 DNA: TGTGCCAGCAGTCCAGGGCACGAGCAGTACTTC.

The chain is built from TRBV5-6 and TRBJ2-6; 9 bases agree with TRBD1. This CDR3 is 19 amino acids long. In germline, CDR1 is SGHDT, CDR2 YYEEEE. The junction had 11 bases not matched to a gene; V was cut back by 2 bases and J by 2 bases. The CDR3 DNA follows: TGTGCCAGCAGCTTCAGCCGGGACAGGGCCACCGCTGGGGCCAACGTCCTGACTTTC. This codes for CASSFSRDRATAGANVLTF.

This sequence joins TRBV14 and TRBJ2-2; 12 bases align to TRBD1. J was trimmed by 7 bases and V by 3 bases; bases with no gene match: 12. This CDR3 comprises 18 residues. The germline gives CDR1 SGHDN, CDR2 FVKESK. CDR3 amino acids: CASSQGQGAIIADGELFF. In nucleotides, the CDR3 is TGTGCCAGCAGCCAGGGACAGGGGGCGATAATAGCAGACGGGGAGCTGTTTTTT.

This sequence joins TRBV11-2 and TRBJ2-3; 7 bases agree with TRBD2. This CDR3 contains 16 residues. Trimming cost V 4 bases and J 2 bases; bases outside gene matches: 9. Germline V CDR1 and CDR2: SGHAT, FQNNGV. The CDR3 loop reads CASSSLGGRYTDTQYF. The DNA of the CDR3 is TGTGCCAGCAGCTCACTCGGGGGGAGATACACAGATACGCAGTATTTT.

As concerns this clone: Other nucleotide sequences from this sample produce the same CDR3. The genes are TRBV6-1 and TRBJ1-1; 7 bases are shared with TRBD1. The CDR3 covers 14 residues. Losses at the gene ends were 6 bases for V and 0 bases for J; bases not matched to a gene: 4. Germline V lookup: CDR1 MNHNS, CDR2 SASEGT. This chain's CDR3 is CASSRQGLNTEAFF. Here the CDR3 DNA reads TGTGCCAGCAGCCGACAGGGCCTGAACACTGAAGCTTTCTTT.

The CDR3 region has the DNA TGTGCCAGCAGTGGATCTAGCGGAGCCTCCAATGAGCAGTTCTTC. This sequence encodes CASSGSSGASNEQFF. The J gene is TRBJ2-1, the V gene TRBV6-4, with 7 bases matching TRBD2. Germline trimming cut 4 bases from V and 6 bases from J; bases unmatched to any gene: 9. The germline gives CDR1 MRHNA, CDR2 SNTAGT. This CDR3 contains 15 residues.

V gene TRBV5-1 combines with J gene TRBJ2-6; the match to TRBD2 covers 13 bases. The CDR3 totals 18 residues. Germline V gene sequence: CDR1 SGHRS, CDR2 YFSETQ. V lost 4 bases to trimming and J lost 2 bases; unmatched junction nucleotides: 6. This chain's CDR3 is CASSLSGTSGTGANVLTF. DNA for the CDR3: TGCGCCAGCAGCCTCTCCGGGACTAGCGGGACTGGGGCCAACGTCCTGACTTTC.

The J gene is TRBJ2-2, the V gene TRBV7-2; 9 bases line up with TRBD2. J gave up 0 bases and V 0 bases, and 5 bases lay outside the gene matches. Germline CDR1 and CDR2: SGHTA and FQGNSA. The CDR3 has 18 residues. The CDR3 protein is CASSLASREGANTGELFF. In nucleotides, the CDR3 is TGTGCCAGCAGCTTAGCATCGCGGGAGGGAGCGAACACCGGGGAGCTGTTTTTT.

The chain couples TRBV29-1 to TRBJ2-3; 9 nucleotides match TRBD2. The CDR3 is made up of 17 amino acids. Germline V gene sequence: CDR1 SQVTM, CDR2 ANQGSEA. J lost 6 bases, V lost 7 bases, and 20 bases had no gene match. This CDR3 is CSGTLGGRGSGRDTQYF. CDR3 sequence (DNA): TGCAGCGGGACCCTGGGGGGGCGCGGGAGCGGGAGGGATACGCAGTATTTT.

This chain uses TRBV5-1 with TRBJ2-3, with 13 bases lining up with TRBD2. With 0 bases clipped from V and 6 bases from J, the junction kept 13 bases outside the gene matches. CDR1 is SGHRS, CDR2 YFSETQ, per germline. The CDR3 runs to 19 residues. CDR3 in amino acids: CASSLAGTSGTKYRDTQYF. Written as DNA, the CDR3 is TGCGCCAGCAGCTTGGCCGGGACTAGCGGGACCAAGTATAGGGATACGCAGTATTTT.

The gene calls are TRBV5-4 and TRBJ1-2; TRBD1 matches at 8 bases. This CDR3 spans 15 amino acids. CDR1 is SGHNT, CDR2 YYREEE, per germline (reference sequence). The ends lost 4 bases at V and 3 bases at J; junction bases unmatched: 8. The CDR3 DNA sequence: TGTGCCAGCAGCCCCAAGGACAGGGAGGACTATGGCTACACCTTC. It yields the protein CASSPKDREDYGYTF.

The V gene is TRBV5-1, the J gene TRBJ2-3; 10 bases fit TRBD2. V lost 4 bases and J lost 2; bases outside the gene matches: 7. Germline CDR1 and CDR2: SGHRS and YFSETQ. The CDR3 spans 16 residues. DNA of the CDR3: TGCGCCAGCAGCCGAAGGACTAGCGGCTCCACAGATACGCAGTATTTT. Residues: CASSRRTSGSTDTQYF.

This clone was picked up a small number of times. CDR3 nucleotides: TGTGCCAGCCAGGGACTAGCGGCTTCCTCCTACGAGCAGTACTTC. It specifies CASQGLAASSYEQYF. This chain links TRBV28 with TRBJ2-7; TRBD2 matches 11 bases. Unmatched junction bases numbered 6, after V lost 8 bases and J lost 0 bases. The CDR3 extends over 15 amino acids. The germline gives CDR1 MDHEN, CDR2 SYDVKM.

The J gene is TRBJ1-3, the V gene TRBV19; D remains unclear. With 4 bases removed from V and 0 bases from J, the gap between germline ends came to 10 bases. The CDR3 spans 15 residues. Per the germline V gene, CDR1 is LNHDA and CDR2 is SQIVND (reference sequence). The CDR3 spells CASSTCYYSGNTIYF. CDR3 coding DNA: TGTGCCAGTAGTACTTGCTACTACTCTGGAAACACCATATATTTT.